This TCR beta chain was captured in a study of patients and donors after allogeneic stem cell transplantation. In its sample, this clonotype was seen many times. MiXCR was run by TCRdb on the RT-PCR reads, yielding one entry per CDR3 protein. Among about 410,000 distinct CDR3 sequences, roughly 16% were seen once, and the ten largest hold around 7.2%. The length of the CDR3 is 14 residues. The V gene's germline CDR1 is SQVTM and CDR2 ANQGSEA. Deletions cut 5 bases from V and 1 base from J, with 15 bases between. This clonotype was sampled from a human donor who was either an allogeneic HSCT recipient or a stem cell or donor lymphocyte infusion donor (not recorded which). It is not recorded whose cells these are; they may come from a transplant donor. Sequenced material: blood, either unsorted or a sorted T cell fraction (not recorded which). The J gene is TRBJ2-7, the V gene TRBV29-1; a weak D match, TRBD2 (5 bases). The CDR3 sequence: CSVIIGRRSYEQYF. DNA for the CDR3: TGCAGCGTTATAATTGGCCGGAGGTCCTACGAGCAGTACTTC.